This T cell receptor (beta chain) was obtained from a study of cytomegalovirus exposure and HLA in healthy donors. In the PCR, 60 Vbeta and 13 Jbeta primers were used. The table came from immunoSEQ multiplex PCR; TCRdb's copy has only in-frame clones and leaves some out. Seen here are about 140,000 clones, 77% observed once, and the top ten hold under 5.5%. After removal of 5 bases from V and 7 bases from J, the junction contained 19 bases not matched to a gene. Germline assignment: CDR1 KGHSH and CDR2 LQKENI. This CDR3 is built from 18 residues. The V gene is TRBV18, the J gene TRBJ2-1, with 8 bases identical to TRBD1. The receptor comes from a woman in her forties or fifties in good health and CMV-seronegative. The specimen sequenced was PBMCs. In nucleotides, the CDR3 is TGTGCCAGCTCAACCCCGCTGCGATCAGGGGGCATAATAAATGAGCAGTTCTTC. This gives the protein CASSTPLRSGGIINEQFF.